What follows describes a single T cell receptor beta chain. In its sample, this clonotype was seen a few times. It lacks a known antigen. No per-base quality is available; no much larger clone lies one base away. The data stem from a study of identical twins (dated by TCRdb to about 2016). Some background on the complete study: To test whether fetal clonotypes persist, this study deep-sequenced TCR alpha and beta repertoires from monozygotic twins, from unrelated adults of various ages, and from cord blood. Replicate twin experiments were performed at different times using different library preparation protocols to rule out contamination.

To prepare the library, 5' RACE was applied. Instrument used: Illumina HiSeq 2000. A universal primer binding site was introduced by template switching, and a unique molecular identifier was present in the final cDNA, enabling accurate counting of TCR cDNA molecules. First-strand cDNA for TCR alpha and beta chains was synthesized from specific primers in the conserved constant-segment region. To control for contamination, every cDNA library carried two barcodes: a SMART-Mk sample barcode plus Illumina barcodes. TruSeq adapter sequences along with Illumina sample barcodes were introduced in two successive PCR steps. Sequencing of the TCR alpha and beta cDNA libraries was done on the Illumina HiSeq platform using custom primers. Processing in the source paper ran as follows. Raw reads were processed with MiGEC to extract unique molecular identifiers, and MiXCR was used to determine CDR3 positions. Recombination models were inferred per individual with the repgenHMM and IGoR tools using an EM algorithm. The analysis of shared clonotypes was done with the tcR package in R, with sharing normalized by the product of cloneset sizes. To study raw recombination without the effects of thymic and clonal selection, out-of-frame nonproductive sequences were analyzed. TCRdb took the public reads, trimmed them with fastp at Q25, ran MiXCR for clone calling and kept in-frame beta chains. Rows with one shared CDR3 protein collapse into an entry with the most common genes and DNA. TCRdb's processing, not the authors', yielded these V and J calls. Present in this sample are about 730,000 distinct CDR3 sequences, 21% of which were seen just once. Approximately 4.3% of the sample comes from the top ten.

Only healthy Caucasian donors were included. Three pairs of female monozygotic twins, all aged 18 to 29 years, were included in the twin cohort. Peripheral blood mononuclear cells were the source from which RNA for the TCR libraries was isolated. What the work shows at the level of the full study, not this receptor alone: Abundant cord blood beta clonotypes carried fewer insertions; young adult naive repertoires showed a weaker similar trend, while memory repertoires showed none. Because the same donors could not be followed over many years, the conclusions relied on cross-sectional statistical analysis. Zero-insertion analyses could be partly confounded by invariant T cells such as MAIT and iNKT, though diverse VJ usage argued against such confounding for most clonotypes. Compared with coincidental sharing between unrelated individuals, out-of-frame TCR alpha sequences shared between twins had an excess of sequences with low generation probability. Recombination models systematically underestimated out-of-frame TCR alpha sharing in monozygotic twins but agreed with sharing between unrelated individuals. A weaker excess of twin sharing was found in beta out-of-frame sequences because the signal-to-noise ratio was lowered by fewer shared sequences.

The sample was also reused in another study, on T cells expressing NK-cell markers. The second study's paper adds: TCR beta-chain repertoires were profiled in sorted CD3+CD56+NKG2C+, CD3+CD56+NKG2C- and CD3+CD56-NKG2C+ T-cell subsets from about 8 donors. Among the eight sequenced donors, seven were HCMV-seropositive and one was HCMV-seronegative. To restrict sorting to alphabetaTCR-expressing T cells, an anti-gammadeltaTCR antibody was added in several experiments. For several donors, the dominant CD3+CD56+NKG2C+ clonotypes were among the top 10 CD8+ clonotypes and accounted for about 1.0-7.5% of CD8+ T cells. Those dominant clonotypes were again the most abundant among CD3+CD56-NKG2C+ cells in four donors, at about 25-60.1%. It remained unclear whether the expanded NKG2C-expressing T cell clones were specific for HCMV antigens. The eight sequenced donors were randomly selected healthy volunteers, three men and five women. HCMV serostatus was determined by detecting HCMV-specific IgG in serum with a commercial ELISA kit. For 5 or 6 donors, unsorted PBMC were also used to sequence bulk peripheral blood T-cell repertoires. MIGEC handled demultiplexing of the reads and grouping by UMI, while MiTCR was used to assemble and quantify clonotypes. To remove erroneous sequences, TCR cDNA sequences were retained only when supported by two or more reads. The tcR package was used for downstream repertoire analysis, and clonotypes were matched across fractions by CDR3 nucleotide sequence plus V segment. VDJmatch was used to annotate antigen specificity against VDJdb, with one amino acid substitution in CDR3 allowed.

This TCR was sampled from a woman aged 18-29 years in good health. The sequenced material came from PBMCs.

Read as DNA, the sequence is TGTGCCAGCTCCCAGTCCCGGGACAATGAGCAGTTCTTC. It translates to CASSQSRDNEQFF. Here the chain combines TRBV18 and TRBJ2-1, with the D gene not confidently named. Spanning cysteine to phenylalanine, the CDR3 consists of 13 amino acids. Just CDR3 DNA is preserved here, 39 bases in frame from base 1. CDR1 and CDR2 are read off the germline V gene as KGHSH and LQKENI. V is shortened by 6 bases, J by 5 bases, and the region joining them spans 11 bases. Joined to the reference TRBV18 and TRBJ2-1 proteins, this CDR3 gives the full variable domain: NAGVMQNPRHLVRRRGQEARLRCSPMKGHSHVYWYRQLPEEGLKFMVYLQKENIIDESGMPKERFSAEFPKEGPSILRIQQVVRGDSAAYFCASSQSRDNEQFFGPGTRLTVL.